The subject of this entry is one T cell receptor (beta chain). The antigen it binds to is not known. Base qualities are missing; no much larger clone stands one base away. Explained via the paper, the treatment or condition label denotes: live attenuated yellow fever vaccine strain. PBMCs were isolated from peripheral blood using a standard Ficoll-Paque protocol. Dynabeads CD4 and CD8 positive selection kits were used to isolate the CD4 and CD8 T-cell fractions. TriZol was used to extract RNA from bulk PBMCs, from CD4 and CD8 fractions, and from dextramer-positive and dextramer-negative fractions. For sequencing, an Illumina NovaSeq 6000 was employed. Synthesis of TCR cDNA relied on 5'RACE template switching, a step that introduced a universal primer site along with unique molecular identifiers. Priming of cDNA synthesis was performed from both the TCR alpha and TCR beta constant segments. Libraries were amplified in two PCR steps, with sample barcodes and sequencing adapters added in the second step. Sequencing of the libraries was done on either Illumina HiSeq 2500 (2x100 bp) or NovaSeq (2x150 bp). From the authors' description of their analysis: MIGEC handled demultiplexing of reads and collapsing into UMI consensus sequences, while MiXCR performed V(D)J alignment. Using edgeR on replicate PBMC samples, clonotypes were called vaccine-responding if FDR was below 0.01 and the log2 fold change was above 5 up to day 15. CD4 or CD8 identity was assigned to each bulk clonotype according to whether the clonotype was present at higher abundance in the sequenced CD4 repertoire or the sequenced CD8 repertoire. TCRdb reworked the public reads: Q25 trimming with fastp, MiXCR clone assembly, productive beta chains retained. Every CDR3 protein is listed once, alongside the most common genes and DNA of its rows. TCRdb, rather than the study authors, made the V and J calls. This sample gives some 120,000 distinct CDR3 sequences in total; over 12% of them show up just once. The leading ten clones occupy roughly 45% of the sample.

The data were obtained in a study of T cells after yellow fever vaccination (dated by TCRdb to 2018 to 2020). Broadly, across the study: Libraries from fractions with low cell numbers were prepared with the SMART-Seq v4 Ultra Low Input RNA kit. Blood samples were taken at several timepoints before and after primary and secondary immunization, and bulk PBMC replicates and cell subsets were isolated. Bulk TCR alpha and beta repertoires were sequenced longitudinally to track T-cell clones before and after primary and booster YFV17D yellow fever vaccination. Two healthy male donors, one aged 18 to 30 and one aged 30 to 39 years, were included in the cohort.

The investigation overall reported the following: Only a couple of donors were included in the study, so the extent to which the findings can be generalized is limited. The secondary T-cell response was found to be weaker but faster than the primary response, with a peak reached on day 5 rather than on day 15. Computational filtering was needed because FACS-sorted repertoires could contain abundant contaminating clonotypes from the bulk population. A small share of clonotypes was detected in both CD4 and CD8 compartments, with the overlap likely arising from convergent recombination. Most clones expanded after primary vaccination were re-detected after the booster (almost 98% of CD4 and around 86% of CD8), suggesting broad memory maintenance.

The CDR3 runs 17 amino acids, cysteine and phenylalanine included. Only the CDR3 DNA stays, 51 bases, in frame from base 1. For CDR1 and CDR2, the germline V gene lists SGHRS and YFSETQ. After removal of 4 bases from V and 0 bases from J, the junction retains 8 bases not matched to a gene. The chain joins TRBV5-1 to TRBJ2-3; 10 bases in the junction line up with TRBD1. The sample consisted of CD8+ T cells sorted from PBMCs, taken 5 days after the yellow fever booster vaccination. This TCR came from a man between 18 and 35 years old who received the YFV17D yellow fever vaccine. The DNA is as follows: TGCGCCAGCAGCGTACGGACAGGGGGTTTTAGCACAGATACGCAGTATTTT. Protein translation: CASSVRTGGFSTDTQYF.